Shown below are 30 T cell receptor beta chains from a single sample sequenced in a study of sequential checkpoint blockade in melanoma. Measured with immunoSEQ multiplex PCR; TCRdb has only the in-frame clones, and not every one. The table includes roughly 16,000 clones, roughly 71% detected once. As to treatment: randomized to nivolumab then ipilimumab (arm A) or the reverse (arm B). Sequencing used CD8+ T cells sorted from blood (inferred from file names), obtained from a patient given nivolumab and ipilimumab in sequence. The receptors shown here come from a human donor with melanoma.

V gene TRBV4-1 combines with J gene TRBJ2-7, with D perhaps matching TRBD2 (6 bases). Germline lookup yields CDR1 MGHRA and CDR2 YSYEKL. CDR3 size: 13 residues. V shed 1 base and J shed 6 bases, with 10 bases lying between them. CDR3 nucleotides: TGCGCCAGCAGCCAAGGTGCGGGATCCGAGCAGTACTTC. It specifies CASSQGAGSEQYF.

By sample share, this clone is medium-sized (0.01 to 0.1%). The genes are TRBV30 and TRBJ2-7; D ambiguous. Trimming shortened V by 4 bases and J by 0 bases, and 10 bases separated the two germline ends. The CDR3 is 13 amino acids. CDR1 is GTSNPN and CDR2 is SVGIG in the germline V gene (reference sequence). As DNA, the CDR3 is TGTGCCTGGAATGGTGACAACTCCTACGAGCAGTACTTC. Its translation: CAWNGDNSYEQYF.

V is TRBV4-1 and J is TRBJ2-1, with D tentatively TRBD2 (6 bases). The CDR3 runs to 16 residues. The germline CDR1 and CDR2 sequences are MGHRA and YSYEKL. V lost 2 bases to trimming and J lost 0 bases, with 11 bases between them. The CDR3 DNA reads as TGCGCCAGCAGCCAAAAGCGGGCTAGCTCCTACAATGAGCAGTTCTTC. As protein: CASSQKRASSYNEQFF.

This clone appeared a few times. V is TRBV4-1 and J is TRBJ2-1; 8 bases fit TRBD2. CDR1 is MGHRA, CDR2 YSYEKL, per germline. The V segment lost 4 bases and the J segment 0 bases; nucleotides outside the gene matches: 5. The CDR3 consists of 16 residues. CDR3 sequence: CASSPRGGSSYNEQFF. The DNA for the CDR3 is TGCGCCAGCAGCCCTCGGGGGGGGAGCTCCTACAATGAGCAGTTCTTC.

The gene calls are TRBV4-2 and TRBJ2-3; D perhaps matches TRBD2 (5 bases). Germline loops: CDR1 LGHNA, CDR2 YNFKEQ. V shed 4 bases and J shed 0 bases, with 20 bases lying between them. CDR3 length: 18 amino acids. CDR3 bases: TGTGCCAGCAGCCTCCCGGACGGCCGGGAAACTAGCACAGATACGCAGTATTTT. Translating it yields CASSLPDGRETSTDTQYF.

The chain links TRBV19 to TRBJ2-5, with D perhaps matching TRBD1 (5 bases). The J call is uncertain, as TRBJ2-7 better fits the DNA end. Per germline, CDR1 LNHDA and CDR2 SQIVND (reference sequence). This CDR3 is 13 amino acids long. CDR3: CASSVGQSYEQYF. As DNA, the CDR3 is TGTGCCAGTAGTGTAGGACAATCCTACGAGCAGTACTTC.

The rearrangement links TRBV6-1 to TRBJ2-7; 9 bases map to TRBD1. V was clipped by 4 bases and J by 6 bases; unmatched bases: 7. Germline values: CDR1 MNHNS, CDR2 SASEGT. This CDR3 region has 14 residues. This CDR3 is CASSAWTGVIEQYF. CDR3 DNA: TGTGCCAGCAGTGCTTGGACAGGGGTGATCGAGCAGTACTTC.

V usage is TRBV6-6 and J usage is TRBJ2-7; D not resolved. The CDR3 runs 11 residues. Germline CDR1 MNHNY, CDR2 SVGAGI (reference sequence). Between the trimmed V and J ends, which lost 5 bases and 6 bases, there was a span of 8 bases. The CDR3 nucleotides read TGTGCCAGCAGTCCGAGTACCGAGCAGTACTTC. Amino acids: CASSPSTEQYF.

This chain connects TRBV2 to TRBJ2-6; a weak D match, TRBD2 (6 bases). Between the trimmed V and J ends, which lost 6 bases and 0 bases, there was a span of 15 bases. Germline V gives CDR1 SNHLY, CDR2 FYNNEI. The CDR3 is 17 amino acids. The CDR3 spells CASSRPGLSSGANVLTF. For the CDR3, the DNA is TGTGCCAGCAGCCGCCCGGGACTGAGCTCTGGGGCCAACGTCCTGACTTTC.

J is TRBJ2-7 and V is TRBV27; the D gene is possibly TRBD1 (5 bases). V dropped 0 bases and J dropped 2 bases, with 14 bases sitting between them. CDR3 length: 16 amino acids. Germline V gene lookup returns CDR1 MNHEY and CDR2 SMNVEV (reference sequence). In nucleotides, the CDR3 is TGTGCCAGCAGTTTATCAGGGGTCAATATCCCCTACGAGCAGTACTTC. Translated, it gives CASSLSGVNIPYEQYF.

This clone was seen a few times. The chain couples TRBV27 to TRBJ1-5, with D tentatively TRBD1 (6 bases). The V gene's germline CDR1 is MNHEY and CDR2 SMNVEV (reference sequence). The CDR3 loop spans 14 amino acids. V lost 5 bases and J lost 5, with 13 bases in between. Written as DNA, the CDR3 is TGTGCCAGCAGTAGCAACGCAGGGGATCAGCCCCAGCATTTT. Amino acids: CASSSNAGDQPQHF.

The chain recombines TRBV7-9 with TRBJ2-5, with D maybe TRBD1 (6 bases). CDR1 is SEHNR, CDR2 FQNEAQ, per germline (reference sequence). The CDR3 extends over 13 amino acids. Trimming removed 5 bases at V and 2 bases at J, with 9 bases between. The CDR3 nucleotides read TGTGCCAGCAGCAGGACAGAACAAGAGACCCAGTACTTC. It specifies CASSRTEQETQYF.

This rearrangement joins TRBV6-5 to TRBJ2-7, with D unresolved. Trimming removed 0 bases at V and 6 bases at J, with 6 bases between. Germline CDR1 MNHEY, CDR2 SVGAGI. The CDR3 totals 12 residues. CDR3 DNA: TGTGCCAGCAGTTACTCCCCTCTCGAGCAGTACTTC. Protein: CASSYSPLEQYF.

This rearrangement joins TRBV28 to TRBJ2-7; 16 positions agree with TRBD2. This CDR3 has 16 residues. The trim removed 5 bases at V and 7 bases at J, leaving 8 bases unmatched. Germline-derived CDR1 and CDR2 are MDHEN and SYDVKM. CDR3 coding DNA: TGTGCCAGCAGTCGCGGGACTAGCGGGAGGGAGGGGGAGCAGTACTTC. Its translation: CASSRGTSGREGEQYF.

V usage is TRBV30 and J usage is TRBJ1-6, with D possibly TRBD1 on 5 matching bases. CDR3 size: 15 residues. The germline gives CDR1 GTSNPN, CDR2 SVGIG (reference sequence). V dropped 2 bases and J dropped 4 bases, with 12 bases sitting between them. The CDR3 sequence is CAWSRSTEYNSPLHF. Written as DNA, the CDR3 is TGTGCCTGGAGTAGGTCGACAGAGTATAATTCACCCCTCCACTTT.

V and J are TRBV6-6 and TRBJ2-5; 7 bases are a match to TRBD2. The DNA end lines up better with TRBJ2-7; the J call may be wrong. The germline gives CDR1 MNHNY, CDR2 SVGAGI (reference sequence). This CDR3 has 13 amino acids. CDR3 in DNA: TGTGCCAGCAGTTACGGGAGGGGTTACGAGCAGTACTTC. Translated, it gives CASSYGRGYEQYF.

This clone was seen just once. V and J are TRBV28 and TRBJ2-7; 7 positions agree with TRBD1. CDR3 size: 13 residues. V shed 3 bases and J 2 bases; nucleotides not matched to a gene: 1. Germline CDR1 is MDHEN and CDR2 is SYDVKM. The CDR3 loop is CASSLGTAYEQYF. The CDR3 nucleotides read TGTGCCAGCAGTTTGGGGACAGCCTACGAGCAGTACTTC.

The rearrangement links TRBV30 to TRBJ1-5; D gene ambiguous. The germline V gene has CDR1 GTSNPN and CDR2 SVGIG (reference sequence). Trimming stripped 3 bases from V and 5 bases from J, with 14 bases between. The CDR3 runs 14 residues. CDR3 sequence reads: CAWREGGLDQPQHF. In DNA form, the CDR3 reads TGTGCCTGGAGGGAGGGCGGACTAGATCAGCCCCAGCATTTT.

This rearrangement joins TRBV4-1 to TRBJ1-4; 11 bases agree with TRBD1. The germline V gene has CDR1 MGHRA and CDR2 YSYEKL. The CDR3 length is 15 residues. V shed 3 bases, J shed 6 bases, and the junction held 3 bases outside the gene matches. This CDR3 reads CASSQRDRGDEKLFF. CDR3 sequence (DNA): TGCGCCAGCAGCCAGCGGGACAGGGGGGATGAAAAACTGTTTTTT.

This clone was counted once. The V gene is TRBV4-1, the J gene TRBJ2-7; TRBD2 matches at 9 bases. CDR3 length: 17 amino acids. Looked up from germline, CDR1 is MGHRA and CDR2 is YSYEKL. V dropped 1 base and J dropped 1; count of bases not matched to a gene: 8. CDR3 protein: CASSQGVVTSGSYEQYF. The CDR3 nucleotides are TGCGCCAGCAGCCAAGGGGTCGTCACTAGCGGGTCCTACGAGCAGTACTTC.

The chain combines TRBV5-6 with TRBJ2-3; 9 nucleotides line up with TRBD1. V shed 7 bases and J 5 bases; nucleotides not matched to a gene: 11. CDR1 is SGHDT and CDR2 is YYEEEE in the germline V gene. The CDR3 is 15 amino acids. The CDR3 loop reads CASRIQGASKDTQYF. As DNA, the CDR3 is TGTGCCAGCCGTATACAGGGGGCAAGTAAAGATACGCAGTATTTT. The variable domain in full, with the rest retrieved from reference TRBV5-6 and TRBJ2-3, is DAGVTQSPTHLIKTRGQQVTLRCSPKSGHDTVSWYQQALGQGPQFIFQYYEEEERQRGNFPDRFSGHQFPNYSSELNVNALLLGDSALYLCASRIQGASKDTQYFGPGTRLTVL.

The chain employs TRBV6-1 and TRBJ2-1; a weak D match, TRBD2 (6 bases). CDR1 is MNHNS and CDR2 is SASEGT in the germline V gene. The CDR3 runs 15 residues. V was pared by 6 bases and J by 3 bases, with 15 bases between. The CDR3 DNA follows: TGTGCCAGCAGCTTGTCCGGGGGTTTCTACAATGAGCAGTTCTTC. This codes for CASSLSGGFYNEQFF.

This clone was seen more than once but under ten times. The gene calls are TRBV7-3 and TRBJ2-3; D remains ambiguous. The CDR3 totals 13 residues. Germline CDR1 SGHTA, CDR2 FQGTGA. The germline V and J ends were trimmed by 7 bases and 0 bases, with 8 bases remaining between them. CDR3 nucleotides: TGTGCCAGCACTTACATTAGCACAGATACGCAGTATTTT. It translates to CASTYISTDTQYF.

The chain uses TRBV7-6 and TRBJ1-5, with D possibly being TRBD1 (5 bases). CDR1 is SGHVS and CDR2 is FNYEAQ in the germline V gene. V was pared by 2 bases and J by 3 bases, with 11 bases between. The CDR3 sequence is 15 residues long. CDR3 DNA: TGTGCCAGCAGCTTATACACAGGCTCCAATCAGCCCCAGCATTTT. The encoded protein is CASSLYTGSNQPQHF.

This chain connects TRBV4-3 to TRBJ1-2, with D possibly matching TRBD1 (6 bases). There are 15 residues in the CDR3. V was cut by 1 base and J by 2 bases, with 11 bases left in between. Germline V gives CDR1 LGHNA, CDR2 YSLEER. CDR3 amino acids: CASSQAQGPNYGYTF. In DNA form, the CDR3 reads TGCGCCAGCAGCCAAGCACAGGGACCCAACTATGGCTACACCTTC.

This chain joins TRBV28 and TRBJ1-2, with TRBD1 matching 9 bases. Germline V gene sequence: CDR1 MDHEN, CDR2 SYDVKM. The CDR3 totals 14 residues. Trimming took 3 bases from V and 8 from J; bases not matched to a gene: 7. CDR3 sequence reads: CASSFYRDRDGYTF. As DNA, the CDR3 is TGTGCCAGCAGTTTTTACCGGGACAGGGACGGCTACACCTTC.

The chain uses TRBV5-1 and TRBJ2-2, with a weak D call TRBD2 (5 bases). Germline values: CDR1 SGHRS, CDR2 YFSETQ. The CDR3 contains 17 residues. With 4 bases removed from V and 3 bases from J, the gap between germline ends came to 19 bases. The CDR3 sequence is CASSPFAGARDTGELFF. The CDR3, as DNA: TGCGCCAGCAGCCCCTTTGCGGGCGCAAGGGACACCGGGGAGCTGTTTTTT.

The rearrangement links TRBV5-6 to TRBJ2-3; 7 bases agree with TRBD2. The germline V gene encodes CDR1 SGHDT and CDR2 YYEEEE. The CDR3 loop spans 14 amino acids. V shed 0 bases and J 4 bases; nucleotides not matched to a gene: 2. The CDR3 region is CASSLGAGADTQYF. The CDR3 DNA reads as TGTGCCAGCAGCTTGGGGGCGGGGGCAGATACGCAGTATTTT.

V is TRBV7-6 and J is TRBJ1-3; 8 nucleotides match TRBD1. The trim removed 3 bases at V and 0 bases at J, leaving 4 bases unmatched. Germline CDR1 is SGHVS and CDR2 is FNYEAQ. The CDR3 totals 16 residues. In nucleotides, the CDR3 is TGTGCCAGCAGCTTCGGACAGGGATACTCTGGAAACACCATATATTTT. It encodes CASSFGQGYSGNTIYF.

Comment on this clone: One end of the junction is discordant with germline, which a read error may explain. This chain links TRBV10-2 with TRBJ1-2; D uncertain. Germline values: CDR1 WSHSY, CDR2 SAAADI. The CDR3 has 13 residues. CDR3 nucleotides: TGCGCCAGCAGTGAAAGGGAGGACTATAGCTACACCTTC. It encodes CASSEREDYSYTF.